The clone carrying this T cell receptor beta chain was observed a few times. The data stem from a study of high-grade serous ovarian cancer treatment subgroups. Generated by immunoSEQ multiplex PCR, the TCRdb table keeps only in-frame clones and is missing some. The data hold approximately 40,000 clones, with 75% to 85% observed a single time. The tumor samples were collected prior to definitive surgery or chemotherapy. Trimming pared 0 bases from V and 8 bases from J, leaving 10 bases between. The germline V gene encodes CDR1 SGHTA and CDR2 FQGNSA. The CDR3 is 14 residues long. The TCR was taken from a human donor with high-grade serous ovarian cancer. The specimen was tumor tissue. The chain uses TRBV7-2 and TRBJ1-4, with D uncertain. The CDR3 loop reads CASSLAGRVEKLFF. The CDR3 DNA sequence: TGTGCCAGCAGCTTAGCAGGGCGGGTAGAAAAACTGTTTTTT.